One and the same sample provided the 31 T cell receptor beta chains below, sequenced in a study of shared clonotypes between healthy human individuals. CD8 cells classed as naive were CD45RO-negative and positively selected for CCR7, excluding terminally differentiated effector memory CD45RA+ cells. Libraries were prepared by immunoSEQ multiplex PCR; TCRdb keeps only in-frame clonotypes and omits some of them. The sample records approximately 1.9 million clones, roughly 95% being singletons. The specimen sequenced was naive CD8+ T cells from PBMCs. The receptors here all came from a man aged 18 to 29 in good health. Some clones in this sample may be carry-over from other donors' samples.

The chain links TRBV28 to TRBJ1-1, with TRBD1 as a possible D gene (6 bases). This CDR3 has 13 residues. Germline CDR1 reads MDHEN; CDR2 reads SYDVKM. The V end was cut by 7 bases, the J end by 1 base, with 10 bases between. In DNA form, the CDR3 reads TGTGCCAGCACCACGGGACAGAACACTGAAGCTTTCTTT. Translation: CASTTGQNTEAFF. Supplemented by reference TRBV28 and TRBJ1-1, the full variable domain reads DVKVTQSSRYLVKRTGEKVFLECVQDMDHENMFWYRQDPGLGLRLIYFSYDVKMKEKGDIPEGYSVSREKKERFSLILESASTNQTSMYLCASTTGQNTEAFFGQGTRLTVV.

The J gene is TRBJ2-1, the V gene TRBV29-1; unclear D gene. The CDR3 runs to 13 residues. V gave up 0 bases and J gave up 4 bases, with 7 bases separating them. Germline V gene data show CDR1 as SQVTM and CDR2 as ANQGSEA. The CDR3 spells CSVEDWQYNEQFF. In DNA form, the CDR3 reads TGCAGCGTTGAAGATTGGCAGTACAATGAGCAGTTCTTC.

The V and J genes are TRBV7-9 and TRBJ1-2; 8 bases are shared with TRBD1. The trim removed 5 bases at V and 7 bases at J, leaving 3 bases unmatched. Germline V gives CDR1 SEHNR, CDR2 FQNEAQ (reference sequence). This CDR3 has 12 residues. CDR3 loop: CASSNDRGGYTF. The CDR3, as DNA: TGTGCCAGCAGCAATGACAGGGGTGGCTACACCTTC.

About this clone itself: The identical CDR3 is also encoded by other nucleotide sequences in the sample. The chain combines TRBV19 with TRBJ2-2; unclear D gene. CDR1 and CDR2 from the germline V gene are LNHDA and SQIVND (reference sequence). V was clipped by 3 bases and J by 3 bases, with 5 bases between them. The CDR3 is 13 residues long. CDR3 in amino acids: CASSIWYTGELFF. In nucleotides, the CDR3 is TGTGCCAGTAGTATCTGGTACACCGGGGAGCTGTTTTTT.

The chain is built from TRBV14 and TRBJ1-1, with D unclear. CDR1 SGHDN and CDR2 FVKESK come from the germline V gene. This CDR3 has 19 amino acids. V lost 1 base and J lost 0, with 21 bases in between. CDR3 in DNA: TGTGCCAGCAGCCAAGCGGGCAGGTTGAGCCCCCCGATGAACACTGAAGCTTTCTTT. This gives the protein CASSQAGRLSPPMNTEAFF.

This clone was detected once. As DNA, the CDR3 is TGTGCCAGCTCACCCGTCCGCCCTCTGGGCAGCTCACACGAGCAGTACTTC. Protein: CASSPVRPLGSSHEQYF. The chain couples TRBV18 to TRBJ2-7; no definite D call. The germline V and J ends were trimmed by 3 bases and 5 bases, with 23 bases remaining between them. Germline CDR1 reads KGHSH; CDR2 reads LQKENI. The CDR3 extends over 17 amino acids.

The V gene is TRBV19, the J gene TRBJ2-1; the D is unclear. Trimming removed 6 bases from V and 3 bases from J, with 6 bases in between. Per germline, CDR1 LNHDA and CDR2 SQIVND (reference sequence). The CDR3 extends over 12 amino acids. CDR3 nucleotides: TGTGCCAGTAGCGCGCACTACAATGAGCAGTTCTTC. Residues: CASSAHYNEQFF.

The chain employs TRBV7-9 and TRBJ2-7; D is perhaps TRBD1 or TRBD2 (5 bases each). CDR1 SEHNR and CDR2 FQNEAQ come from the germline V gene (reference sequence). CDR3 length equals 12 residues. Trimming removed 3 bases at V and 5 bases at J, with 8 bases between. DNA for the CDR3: TGTGCCAGCAGCTTTCTGGGGGACGAGCAGTACTTC. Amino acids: CASSFLGDEQYF.

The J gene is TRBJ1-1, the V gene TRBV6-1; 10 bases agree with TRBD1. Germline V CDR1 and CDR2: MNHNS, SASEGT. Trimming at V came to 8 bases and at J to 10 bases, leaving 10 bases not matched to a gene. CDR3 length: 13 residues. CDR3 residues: CASGTGTGEAAFF. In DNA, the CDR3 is TGTGCCAGCGGAACCGGGACAGGGGAAGCAGCTTTCTTT.

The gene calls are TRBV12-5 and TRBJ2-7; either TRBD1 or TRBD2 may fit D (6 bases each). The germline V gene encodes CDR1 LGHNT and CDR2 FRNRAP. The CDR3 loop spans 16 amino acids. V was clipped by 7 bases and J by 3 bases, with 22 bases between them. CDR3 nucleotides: TGTGCTAGTGCCTCAAAAGGGGGGACAAACCGCTACGAGCAGTACTTC. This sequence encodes CASASKGGTNRYEQYF. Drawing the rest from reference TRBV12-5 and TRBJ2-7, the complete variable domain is DARVTQTPRHKVTEMGQEVTMRCQPILGHNTVFWYRQTMMQGLELLAYFRNRAPLDDSGMPKDRFSAEMPDATLATLKIQPSEPRDSAVYFCASASKGGTNRYEQYFGPGTRLTVT.

CDR3 loop: CASSAGSGNAKNIQYF. The CDR3 coding sequence is TGTGCCAGCAGCGCCGGGAGCGGGAACGCCAAAAACATTCAGTACTTC. V and J are TRBV27 and TRBJ2-4; TRBD2 matches at 7 bases. J lost 1 base, V lost 6 bases, and 9 bases had no gene match. The germline gives CDR1 MNHEY, CDR2 SMNVEV (reference sequence). The CDR3 loop spans 16 amino acids.

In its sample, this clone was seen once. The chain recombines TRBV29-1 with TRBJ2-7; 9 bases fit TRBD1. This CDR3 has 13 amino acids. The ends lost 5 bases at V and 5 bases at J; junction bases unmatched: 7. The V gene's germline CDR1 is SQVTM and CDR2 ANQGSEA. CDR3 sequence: CSVPGQGIDEQYF. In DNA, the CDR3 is TGCAGCGTTCCTGGACAGGGGATAGACGAGCAGTACTTC.

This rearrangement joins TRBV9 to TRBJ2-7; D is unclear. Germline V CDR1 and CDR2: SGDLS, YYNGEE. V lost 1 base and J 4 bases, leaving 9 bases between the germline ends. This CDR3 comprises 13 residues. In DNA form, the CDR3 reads TGTGCCAGCAGCGTAAGTGTGGGGTACGAGCAGTACTTC. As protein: CASSVSVGYEQYF.

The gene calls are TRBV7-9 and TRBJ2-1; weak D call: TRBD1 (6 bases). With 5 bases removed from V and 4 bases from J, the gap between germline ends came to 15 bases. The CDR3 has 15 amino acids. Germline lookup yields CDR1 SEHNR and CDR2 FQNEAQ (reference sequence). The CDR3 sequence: CASSNRQEGYNEQFF. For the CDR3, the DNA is TGTGCCAGCAGCAACAGACAGGAAGGGTACAATGAGCAGTTCTTC.

The CDR3, as DNA: TGTGCCAGCAGCGTAGGGTTGCAGTCGAACACTGAAGCTTTCTTT. Protein sequence: CASSVGLQSNTEAFF. The rearrangement joins TRBV9 to TRBJ1-1; D unresolved. The CDR3 is 15 amino acids. Germline V gives CDR1 SGDLS, CDR2 YYNGEE. V shed 0 bases and J shed 1 base, with 10 bases lying between them.

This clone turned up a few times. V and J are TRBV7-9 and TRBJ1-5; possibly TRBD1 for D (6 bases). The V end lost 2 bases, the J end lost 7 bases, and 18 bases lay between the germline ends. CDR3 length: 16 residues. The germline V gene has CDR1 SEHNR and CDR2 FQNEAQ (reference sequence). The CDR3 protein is CASSLFSGGRGQPQHF. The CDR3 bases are TGTGCCAGCAGCTTATTTTCCGGGGGCAGGGGACAGCCCCAGCATTTT.

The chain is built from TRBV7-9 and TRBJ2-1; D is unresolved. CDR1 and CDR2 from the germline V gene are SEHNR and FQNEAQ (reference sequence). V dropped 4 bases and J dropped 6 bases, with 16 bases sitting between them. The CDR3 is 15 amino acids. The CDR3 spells CASSSSPYRVNEQFF. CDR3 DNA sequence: TGTGCCAGCAGCTCTTCACCCTACCGGGTCAATGAGCAGTTCTTC.

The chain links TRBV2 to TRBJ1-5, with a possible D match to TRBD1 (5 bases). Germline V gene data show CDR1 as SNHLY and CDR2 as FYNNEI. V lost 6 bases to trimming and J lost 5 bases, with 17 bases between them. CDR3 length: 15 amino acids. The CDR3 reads CASSPFSGGDQPQHF. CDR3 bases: TGTGCCAGCAGCCCCTTTTCCGGAGGGGATCAGCCCCAGCATTTT.

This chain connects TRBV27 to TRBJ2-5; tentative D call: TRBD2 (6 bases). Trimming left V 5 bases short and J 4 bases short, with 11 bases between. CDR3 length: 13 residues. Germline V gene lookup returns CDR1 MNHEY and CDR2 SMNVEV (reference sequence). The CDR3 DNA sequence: TGTGCCAGCAGTCGGCCAGCGGGAGAGACCCAGTACTTC. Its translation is CASSRPAGETQYF.

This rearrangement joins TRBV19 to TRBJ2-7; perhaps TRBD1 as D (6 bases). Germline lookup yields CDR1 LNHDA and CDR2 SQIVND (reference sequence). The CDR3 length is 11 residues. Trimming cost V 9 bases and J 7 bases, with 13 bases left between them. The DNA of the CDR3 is TGTGCCAGCTCGGACAGAGATGAGCAGTACTTC. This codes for CASSDRDEQYF.

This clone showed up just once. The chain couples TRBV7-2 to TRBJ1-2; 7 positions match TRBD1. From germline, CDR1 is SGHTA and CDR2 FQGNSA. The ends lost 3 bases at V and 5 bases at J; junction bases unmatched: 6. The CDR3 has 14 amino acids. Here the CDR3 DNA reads TGTGCCAGCAGCTTTGGGGGACAGCGATATGGCTACACCTTC. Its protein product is CASSFGGQRYGYTF. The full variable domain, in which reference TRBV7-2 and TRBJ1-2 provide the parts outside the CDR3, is GAGVSQSPSNKVTEKGKDVELRCDPISGHTALYWYRQSLGQGLEFLIYFQGNSAPDKSGLPSDRFSAERTGGSVSTLTIQRTQQEDSAVYLCASSFGGQRYGYTFGSGTRLTVV.

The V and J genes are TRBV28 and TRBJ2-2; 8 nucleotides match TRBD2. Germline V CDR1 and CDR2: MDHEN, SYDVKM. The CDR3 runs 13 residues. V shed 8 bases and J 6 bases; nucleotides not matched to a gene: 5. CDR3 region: CASLPAGAGELFF. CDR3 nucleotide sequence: TGTGCCAGCTTACCAGCGGGGGCCGGGGAGCTGTTTTTT. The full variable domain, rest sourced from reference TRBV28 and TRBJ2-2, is DVKVTQSSRYLVKRTGEKVFLECVQDMDHENMFWYRQDPGLGLRLIYFSYDVKMKEKGDIPEGYSVSREKKERFSLILESASTNQTSMYLCASLPAGAGELFFGEGSRLTVL.

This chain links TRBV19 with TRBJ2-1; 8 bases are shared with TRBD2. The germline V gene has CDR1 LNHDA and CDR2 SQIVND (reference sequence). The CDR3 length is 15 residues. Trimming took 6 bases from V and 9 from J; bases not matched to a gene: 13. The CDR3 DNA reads TGTGCCAGTAGCCTACCAAGCGGGAGAGTTTTTGAGCAGTTCTTC. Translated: CASSLPSGRVFEQFF.

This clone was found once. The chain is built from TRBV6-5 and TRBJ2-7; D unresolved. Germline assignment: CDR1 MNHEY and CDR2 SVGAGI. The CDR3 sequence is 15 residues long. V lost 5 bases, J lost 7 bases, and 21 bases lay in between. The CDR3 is CASSPFRSLQEEQYF. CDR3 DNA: TGTGCCAGCAGTCCTTTTCGGTCCCTCCAGGAAGAGCAGTACTTC.

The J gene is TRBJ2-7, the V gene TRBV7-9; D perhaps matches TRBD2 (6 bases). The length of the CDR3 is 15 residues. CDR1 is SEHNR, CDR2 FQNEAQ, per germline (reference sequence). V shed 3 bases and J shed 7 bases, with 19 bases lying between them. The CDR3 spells CASSFGDSMIGEQYF. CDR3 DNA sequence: TGTGCCAGCAGCTTCGGGGACTCAATGATTGGGGAGCAGTACTTC. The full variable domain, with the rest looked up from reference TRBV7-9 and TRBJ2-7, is DTGVSQNPRHKITKRGQNVTFRCDPISEHNRLYWYRQTLGQGPEFLTYFQNEAQLEKSRLLSDRFSAERPKGSFSTLEIQRTEQGDSAMYLCASSFGDSMIGEQYFGPGTRLTVT.

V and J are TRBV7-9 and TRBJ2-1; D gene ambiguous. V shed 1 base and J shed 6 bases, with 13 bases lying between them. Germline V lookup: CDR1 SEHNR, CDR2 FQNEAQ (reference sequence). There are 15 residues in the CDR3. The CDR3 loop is CASSLGVRPSNEQFF. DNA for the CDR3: TGTGCCAGCAGCTTAGGCGTCAGGCCGTCCAATGAGCAGTTCTTC.

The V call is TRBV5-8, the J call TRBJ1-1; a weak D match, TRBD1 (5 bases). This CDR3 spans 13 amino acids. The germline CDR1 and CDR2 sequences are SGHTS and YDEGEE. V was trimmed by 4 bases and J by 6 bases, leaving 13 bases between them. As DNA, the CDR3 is TGTGCCAGCAGCCCGCGTCGGGGCCCTGAAGCTTTCTTT. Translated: CASSPRRGPEAFF.

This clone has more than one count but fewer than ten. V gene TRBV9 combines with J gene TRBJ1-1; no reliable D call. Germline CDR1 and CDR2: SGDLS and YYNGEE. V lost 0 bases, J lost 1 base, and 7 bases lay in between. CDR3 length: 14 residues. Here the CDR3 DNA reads TGTGCCAGCAGCGTAGGACGGTCGAACACTGAAGCTTTCTTT. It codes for CASSVGRSNTEAFF.

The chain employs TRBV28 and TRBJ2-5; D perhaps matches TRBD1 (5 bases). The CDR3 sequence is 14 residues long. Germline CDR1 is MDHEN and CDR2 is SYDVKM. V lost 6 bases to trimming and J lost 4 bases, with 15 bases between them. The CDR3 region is CASSQDTRGETQYF. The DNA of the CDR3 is TGTGCCAGCAGCCAGGACACCCGCGGAGAGACCCAGTACTTC.

The CDR3 spells CASSLAITSDGYTF. DNA for the CDR3: TGTGCCAGCAGCTTAGCGATCACTTCTGATGGCTACACCTTC. The chain uses TRBV7-9 and TRBJ1-2; D ambiguous. The CDR3 contains 14 residues. Germline CDR1 SEHNR, CDR2 FQNEAQ (reference sequence). V shed 0 bases and J shed 6 bases, with 11 bases lying between them.

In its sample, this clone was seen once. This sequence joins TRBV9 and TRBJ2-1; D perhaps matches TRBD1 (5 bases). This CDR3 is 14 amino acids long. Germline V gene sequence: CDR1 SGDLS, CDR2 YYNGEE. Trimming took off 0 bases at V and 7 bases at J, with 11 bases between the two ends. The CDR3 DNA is TGTGCCAGCAGCGTAGCTCAGGGTAGAAATGAGCAGTTCTTC. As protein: CASSVAQGRNEQFF.